A selection of T cell receptor beta chains follows, all from one sample in a study of memory B cells and T cells in multiple sclerosis. Some clones are missing from TCRdb's copy, which holds only in-frame ones; the method was immunoSEQ multiplex PCR. The sample comprises roughly 12,000 clones, 80% to 90% of which are singletons, and roughly 3% rests with the top ten. No cognate antigen is known for these TCRs. Sequenced: PBMCs from blood kept in culture. Receptor source: a human donor with multiple sclerosis. Both conserved end residues are part of each CDR3. Fields, in order: CDR3 length, V gene, clone size, D gene, J gene, CDR3 protein, CDR3 DNA. The D gene is left open where the match is weak. Clone size is stated in some rows and not others, as once, few, many or a class when expanded.

>16|TRBV7-9|.|.|TRBJ2-1
CASSLGQGIEDNEQFF
TGTGCCAGCAGCTTAGGTCAGGGTATAGAGGACAATGAGCAGTTCTTC
>19|TRBV4-1|.|.|TRBJ1-2
CASSQDNRTVVGNPYGYTF
TGCGCCAGCAGCCAAGATAATCGGACTGTTGTGGGGAACCCCTATGGCTACACCTTC
>13|TRBV28|.|.|TRBJ2-7
CASRETSKYEQYF
TGTGCCAGCAGGGAGACTAGTAAGTACGAGCAGTACTTC
>14|TRBV7-2|.|.|TRBJ2-1
CASSSGSGGNEQFF
TGTGCCAGCAGCTCCGGATCGGGTGGCAATGAGCAGTTCTTC
>14|TRBV5-1|.|.|TRBJ2-7
CASRPTGSLSEQYF
TGCGCCAGCAGACCGACCGGGAGTCTCAGCGAGCAGTACTTC
>14|TRBV27|.|.|TRBJ1-5
CASTYAPGIQPQHF
TGTGCCAGCACCTACGCACCAGGGATCCAGCCCCAGCATTTT
>14|TRBV5-1|.|.|TRBJ1-3
CASSPGDSGNTIYF
TGCGCCAGCAGCCCAGGTGATTCTGGAAACACCATATATTTT
>15|TRBV6-1|.|TRBD1|TRBJ1-2
CASSERGDRGYGYTF
TGTGCCAGCAGTGAAAGGGGGGACAGGGGGTATGGCTACACCTTC
>13|TRBV9|.|.|TRBJ2-7
CASSVGVSYEQYF
TGTGCCAGCAGCGTAGGAGTTTCCTACGAGCAGTACTTC
>15|TRBV2|.|.|TRBJ1-6
CASSEPRGMDSPLHF
TGTGCCAGCAGTGAACCTCGGGGGATGGATTCACCCCTCCACTTT
>13|TRBV6-6|.|.|TRBJ1-2
CASSYSGVDGYTF
TGTGCCAGCAGTTACTCAGGGGTTGATGGCTACACCTTC
>13|TRBV10-1|.|.|TRBJ1-1
CASSEGGRAEAFF
TGCGCCAGCAGTGAGGGAGGGAGAGCTGAAGCTTTCTTT
>15|TRBV5-1|.|.|TRBJ2-5
CASSLGDGLTRKWYF
TGCGCCAGCAGCCTGGGGGACGGACTTACGAGGAAGTGGTACTTC
>14|TRBV5-1|.|.|TRBJ1-5
CASSPGLSNQPQHF
TGCGCCAGCAGCCCTGGCCTTAGCAATCAGCCCCAGCATTTT
>13|TRBV6-1|.|.|TRBJ2-7
CASSEYGSGLTLF
TGTGCCAGCAGTGAATACGGGTCCGGTCTGACCCTATTC
>15|TRBV7-7|few|TRBD2|TRBJ2-3
CASSLVGGGTDTQYF
TGTGCCAGCAGCCTGGTCGGGGGGGGCACAGATACGCAGTATTTT